This T cell receptor beta chain was obtained from a study of blood T cell repertoires in COVID-19 (dated by TCRdb to 2018 to 2020). A note on the overall study: Samples covering the acute and convalescent phases of COVID-19 were provided by collaborators in the United States, Italy and Spain. The prospective study material was composed of cDNA or gDNA derived from T cells, B-cell-depleted T cells, or PBMCs. Deeply sampled blood TCRbeta repertoires from subjects exposed to, actively infected with, or recovered from COVID-19 were included in the dataset. A freely available public database, intended as a resource for researchers studying the immune response to SARS-CoV-2, is where the repertoires were released. The samples were drawn from the first 160 participants of the ongoing ImmuneRACE study and from 950 to 1,500 subjects provided by 6 global collaborators. The sample metadata nearly always contained a de-identified subject ID, COVID-19 status, age in years and sex. Where available, HLA class I and class II types were taken from metadata supplied by the sample provider and were not determined by assay-based typing. Overall results and qualifications from the work: Clinical and demographic metadata were provided uncurated, with the amount varying by source and participant.

Compared with germline, V lacks 5 bases and J lacks 8 bases; bases without a gene match: 8. Taken from cysteine to phenylalanine, the CDR3 has 13 residues. Of the read, only the CDR3 DNA is kept; its 39 bases are in frame from base 1. TCRbeta CDR3 regions were amplified from genomic DNA using the immunoSEQ Assay, a bias-controlled multiplex PCR. In the original analysis: Nucleated cell counts per sample were estimated from amplification of reference gene primers within the assay. To quantify the absolute abundance of each unique TCRbeta CDR3 rearrangement, sequence reads were collapsed and filtered. For each sample, productive Simpson clonality was calculated as the square root of Simpson's diversity index across productive rearrangements. Not all clones reach the TCRdb copy of this immuneACCESS table, which keeps in-frame sequences only. Checked studies attribute under half of the gap to unresolved V genes and leave the rest unexplained. The V and J calls and clone size are taken from that table; D and trimming were inferred from the DNA. This sample is represented by 210,000 or so clones; about 83% of them were singletons. The ten top clones hold approximately 5% of the sample.

Details on this clone: The antigen it binds to is not known. Base-call qualities are not available, and no considerably larger clone is one nucleotide away.

Whole blood was collected in K2EDTA tubes by collaborating institutions according to the institutions' own protocols. Collaborator samples were shipped for TCRbeta analysis as frozen whole blood, isolated PBMCs, or DNA extracted from either sample type. This clonotype was sampled from a woman in her 70s with active or convalescent COVID-19. The chain employs TRBV12-3 or TRBV12-4 and TRBJ1-2; TRBD1 fits 7 bases in the junction. Sequencing was carried out using peripheral blood. CDR3 protein: CASSPRQGRGYTF. The DNA sequence follows: TGTGCCAGCAGTCCCCGACAGGGAAGAGGCTACACCTTC.